One and the same sample provided the 25 T cell receptor beta chains below, sequenced in a study of regulatory T cells in long-lasting Graves disease. Construction of TCR beta libraries relied on iRepertoire HTBI primers and on Arm-PCR targeting CDR3 regions. TCRdb reprocessed the multiplex PCR reads via MiXCR and lists one record per CDR3 protein. The table has about 460,000 distinct CDR3 sequences, 20% to 25% seen once. The time point here: persistent/refractory GD, antithyroid drugs over 5 years with positive TRAb. Preparation of the TCR library used RNA extracted from PBMCs. The sample here was peripheral blood mononuclear cells (PBMCs), taken when the disease was refractory, from a patient treated with antithyroid drugs. Source of these receptors: a female donor with Graves disease.

This clonotype was counted a few times. This rearrangement joins TRBV6-1 to TRBJ2-7, with 11 bases identical to TRBD2. The length of the CDR3 is 16 residues. Trimming at V came to 5 bases and at J to 2 bases, leaving 8 bases not matched to a gene. In germline, CDR1 is MNHNS, CDR2 SASEGT. CDR3 nucleotide sequence: TGTGCCAGCAGTACCTCGCTAGCGGGGGGCCCCTACGAGCAGTACTTC. It translates to CASSTSLAGGPYEQYF.

Notes on this clonotype: A much larger clone is a single base away; this may be a read error. The chain joins TRBV6-2 or TRBV6-3 to TRBJ1-1; 7 bases map to TRBD1. With 6 bases clipped from V and 0 bases from J, the junction kept 7 bases outside the gene matches. The CDR3 has 15 amino acids. Germline CDR1 and CDR2: MNHEY and SVGEGT. The CDR3 DNA reads as TGTGCCAGCAGCATGTCAGGGGGGGTGAACACTGAAGCTTTCTTT. Translation: CASSMSGGVNTEAFF.

The chain uses TRBV20-1 and TRBJ2-5, with 7 bases that match TRBD1. With 8 bases clipped from V and 1 base from J, the junction kept 4 bases outside the gene matches. The CDR3 contains 12 residues. The germline V gene encodes CDR1 DFQATT and CDR2 SNEGSKA (reference sequence). In nucleotides, the CDR3 is TGCAGTCCGGGGACAGCCCAAGAGACCCAGTACTTC. Translated: CSPGTAQETQYF.

Here the CDR3 DNA reads TGTGCCAGCAGGGAGGGGGCGCTAAGGGAAATTGTGGAGACCCAGTACTTC. It encodes CASREGALREIVETQYF. V usage is TRBV11-2 and J usage is TRBJ2-5; a weak D match, TRBD1 (7 bases). Deletions cut 6 bases from V and 5 bases from J, with 25 bases between. CDR1 and CDR2 (germline): SGHAT, FQNNGV. This CDR3 comprises 17 residues.

The rearrangement uses TRBV27 and TRBJ1-6; no firm D call. The germline V gene has CDR1 MNHEY and CDR2 SMNVEV (reference sequence). The CDR3 is made up of 14 amino acids. V lost 5 bases and J 8 bases, leaving 13 bases between the germline ends. CDR3: CASSPGPEHSPLHF. CDR3 bases: TGTGCCAGCAGTCCGGGCCCCGAGCATTCACCCCTCCACTTT.

In this sample, this clonotype turned up a few times. CDR3 residues: CASSITSGGLAKNIQYF. CDR3 bases: TGTGCCAGCAGCATTACTAGCGGGGGGTTAGCCAAAAACATTCAGTACTTC. The genes are TRBV7-2 and TRBJ2-4; 12 nucleotides match TRBD2. With 5 bases clipped from V and 0 bases from J, the junction kept 5 bases outside the gene matches. Germline V gene data show CDR1 as SGHTA and CDR2 as FQGNSA. There are 17 residues in the CDR3.

At least ten counts were recorded for this clonotype. The rearrangement joins TRBV2 to TRBJ1-5; D gene uncertain. V was cut by 6 bases and J by 4 bases, with 13 bases left in between. The CDR3 contains 14 residues. Per germline, CDR1 SNHLY and CDR2 FYNNEI. CDR3 protein: CASSPGPENQPQHF. CDR3 in DNA: TGTGCCAGCAGCCCGGGCCCCGAGAATCAGCCCCAGCATTTT.

Of note for this clonotype: This may arise from a read error, as a much more abundant clone is one base away. The missing conserved phenylalanine or tryptophan at the end of this CDR3 makes a read error likely. The chain is built from TRBV7-2 and TRBJ2-4, with TRBD2 matching over 13 bases. V lost 6 bases to trimming and J lost 3 bases; unmatched junction nucleotides: 11. The length of the CDR3 is 18 residues. Looked up from germline, CDR1 is SGHTA and CDR2 is FQGNSA. The chain's CDR3 is CASRITSGRAVDKNIQYL. The CDR3, as DNA: TGTGCCAGCAGGATTACTAGCGGGAGGGCCGTTGACAAAAACATTCAGTACCTC.

This clonotype occurred many times. This chain connects TRBV28 to TRBJ2-3; no clear D gene. Trimming removed 3 bases from V and 11 bases from J, with 18 bases in between. Germline V gives CDR1 MDHEN, CDR2 SYDVKM. The CDR3 sequence is 14 residues long. The CDR3 sequence: CASSLGIEAKGQYF. CDR3 sequence (DNA): TGTGCCAGCAGTTTGGGGATTGAGGCGAAGGGGCAGTATTTT.

About this clonotype itself: This may arise from a read error, as a much more abundant clone is one base away. J is TRBJ1-4 and V is TRBV15; 7 nucleotides agree with TRBD1. J was trimmed by 3 bases and V by 1 base; bases with no gene match: 2. The CDR3 runs to 15 residues. In germline, CDR1 is LNHNV, CDR2 YYDKDF (reference sequence). In nucleotides, the CDR3 is TGTGCCACCAGCAGAGGGGACAGACCTAATGAAAAACTGTTTTTT. This translates into CATSRGDRPNEKLFF.

The gene calls are TRBV30 and TRBJ2-7; D not certain. This CDR3 contains 11 residues. V was cut by 4 bases and J by 9 bases, with 13 bases left in between. CDR1 is GTSNPN, CDR2 SVGIG, per germline (reference sequence). The CDR3 DNA sequence: TGTGCCTGGAACACCAGCCCGGGGCAGTACTTC. Its protein is CAWNTSPGQYF.

This clonotype came up many times. V gene TRBV13 combines with J gene TRBJ1-1; D might be TRBD1 (5 bases). This CDR3 region has 14 residues. Between the trimmed V and J ends, which lost 4 bases and 4 bases, there was a span of 13 bases. Germline V gene data show CDR1 as PRHDT and CDR2 as FYEKMQ (reference sequence). CDR3 residues: CASSSGTLATEAFF. CDR3 nucleotide sequence: TGTGCCAGCAGCTCCGGGACCCTCGCCACTGAAGCTTTCTTT.

The V and J genes are TRBV5-1 and TRBJ1-4; possible D gene TRBD1, 6 bases. The CDR3 spans 15 residues. The germline gives CDR1 SGHRS, CDR2 YFSETQ. Trimming removed 4 bases at V and 6 bases at J, with 16 bases between. DNA for the CDR3: TGCGCCAGCAGCCCCCTCGGGGGGCCGGATGAAAAACTGTTTTTT. This encodes CASSPLGGPDEKLFF.

This clonotype was detected many times. This chain links TRBV2 with TRBJ1-1; tentative D call: TRBD1 (6 bases). Germline V lookup: CDR1 SNHLY, CDR2 FYNNEI. This CDR3 region has 15 residues. With 2 bases removed from V and 0 bases from J, the gap between germline ends came to 10 bases. The CDR3 DNA reads TGTGCCAGCAGTGAAAGTACAGGGCTGAACACTGAAGCTTTCTTT. It specifies CASSESTGLNTEAFF. Variable domain in full (rest from reference TRBV2 and TRBJ1-1): EPEVTQTPSHQVTQMGQEVILRCVPISNHLYFYWYRQILGQKVEFLVSFYNNEISEKSEIFDDQFSVERPDGSNFTLKIRSTKLEDSAMYFCASSESTGLNTEAFFGQGTRLTVV.

This clonotype was counted at least ten times. The chain uses TRBV28 and TRBJ1-5; D remains ambiguous. V was pared by 2 bases and J by 3 bases, with 8 bases between. Germline lookup yields CDR1 MDHEN and CDR2 SYDVKM. The CDR3 is made up of 14 amino acids. The CDR3 spells CASSLVGDNQPQHF. As DNA, the CDR3 is TGTGCCAGCAGTTTAGTCGGGGACAATCAGCCCCAGCATTTT.

In this sample, this clonotype turned up a few times. The V and J genes are TRBV19 and TRBJ1-2, with D tentatively TRBD1 (6 bases). Per germline, CDR1 LNHDA and CDR2 SQIVND (reference sequence). V was pared by 4 bases and J by 4 bases, with 13 bases between. CDR3 length equals 14 residues. In nucleotides, the CDR3 is TGTGCCAGTAGTAGGGACAAGTGGGGCTATGGCTACACCTTC. Translated: CASSRDKWGYGYTF.

This clonotype occurred many times. J is TRBJ1-1 and V is TRBV24-1; no definite D call. V was cut by 9 bases and J by 4 bases, with 14 bases left in between. The CDR3 is 13 residues long. Germline V CDR1 and CDR2: KGHDR, SFDVKD. For the CDR3, the DNA is TGTGCCACCCGGCTTGAGGGCGGCACTGAAGCTTTCTTT. This translates into CATRLEGGTEAFF.

This clonotype was seen only once. The gene calls are TRBV7-2 and TRBJ2-5, with unresolved D. The CDR3 extends over 14 amino acids. V was cut by 2 bases and J by 4 bases, with 11 bases left in between. Germline V gene data show CDR1 as SGHTA and CDR2 as FQGNSA. In nucleotides, the CDR3 is TGTGCCAGCAGCTTATCGCGCGACCGAGAGACCCAGTACTTC. It translates to CASSLSRDRETQYF.

This clonotype was recorded many times. The CDR3 region has the DNA TGTGCCAGCAGCACGGGACTAGCGGGAGGCGAGCAGTACTTC. This translates into CASSTGLAGGEQYF. The chain uses TRBV7-2 and TRBJ2-7, with 15 bases fitting TRBD2. CDR1 is SGHTA, CDR2 FQGNSA, per germline. V shed 5 bases and J 6 bases; nucleotides not matched to a gene: 2. This CDR3 is built from 14 residues. Filled out from reference TRBV7-2 and TRBJ2-7, the complete variable domain reads GAGVSQSPSNKVTEKGKDVELRCDPISGHTALYWYRQSLGQGLEFLIYFQGNSAPDKSGLPSDRFSAERTGGSVSTLTIQRTQQEDSAVYLCASSTGLAGGEQYFGPGTRLTVT.

This chain uses TRBV9 with TRBJ2-2; weak D call: TRBD1 (5 bases). Looked up from germline, CDR1 is SGDLS and CDR2 is YYNGEE. The CDR3 is made up of 15 amino acids. Trimming removed 2 bases at V and 9 bases at J, with 17 bases between. In DNA, the CDR3 is TGTGCCAGCAGCGTTCAGGACACCAGTAGGCGGGAGCTGTTTTTT. The encoded protein is CASSVQDTSRRELFF.

This clonotype was seen ten or more times. This chain links TRBV27 with TRBJ2-6; D unclear. The CDR3 has 15 residues. The germline CDR1 and CDR2 sequences are MNHEY and SMNVEV (reference sequence). Trimming removed 0 bases at V and 1 base at J, with 4 bases between. CDR3 coding DNA: TGTGCCAGCAGTTTATCCTCTTCTGGGGCCAACGTCCTGACTTTC. Translating gives CASSLSSSGANVLTF. The full variable domain, completed using reference TRBV27 and TRBJ2-6, is EAQVTQNPRYLITVTGKKLTVTCSQNMNHEYMSWYRQDPGLGLRQIYYSMNVEVTDKGDVPEGYKVSRKEKRNFPLILESPSPNQTSLYFCASSLSSSGANVLTFGAGSRLTVL.

This clonotype was seen repeatedly, ten times or more. The chain employs TRBV28 and TRBJ2-4; TRBD2 matches at 12 bases. This CDR3 is 15 amino acids long. Germline V CDR1 and CDR2: MDHEN, SYDVKM. The V and J ends lost 6 bases and 7 bases, in that order; junction bases with no gene match: 7. For the CDR3, the DNA is TGTGCCAGCAGGAAGACTAGCGGGAGATCTAACATTCAGTACTTC. Translating it yields CASRKTSGRSNIQYF.

This clonotype was observed a handful of times. This rearrangement joins TRBV20-1 to TRBJ1-6; D gene unclear. V shed 6 bases and J shed 1 base, with 10 bases lying between them. This CDR3 is 14 amino acids long. Germline CDR1 is DFQATT and CDR2 is SNEGSKA (reference sequence). CDR3 coding DNA: TGCAGTGCCCCCGGGCGGTCCTATAATTCACCCCTCCACTTT. It codes for CSAPGRSYNSPLHF.

The chain joins TRBV28 to TRBJ2-3, with D tentatively TRBD1 (6 bases). The CDR3 has 16 amino acids. V was cut by 6 bases and J by 1 base, with 17 bases left in between. Germline V gene data show CDR1 as MDHEN and CDR2 as SYDVKM. CDR3 nucleotides: TGTGCCAGCAGCTTCAGGGGCTGGGAAGGCACAGATACGCAGTATTTT. This sequence encodes CASSFRGWEGTDTQYF.

The table lists this clonotype with a few counts. This chain connects TRBV11-3 to TRBJ2-7; 7 nucleotides align to TRBD1. The CDR3 runs to 13 residues. V shed 5 bases, J shed 4 bases, and the junction held 5 bases outside the gene matches. Per germline, CDR1 SGHNT and CDR2 YENEEA. The chain's CDR3 is CASSRDSQYEQYF. The CDR3 nucleotides are TGTGCCAGCAGCCGGGACAGCCAATACGAGCAGTACTTC. Full variable domain (rest looked up from reference TRBV11-3 and TRBJ2-7): EAGVVQSPRYKIIEKKQPVAFWCNPISGHNTLYWYLQNLGQGPELLIRYENEEAVDDSQLPKDRFSAERLKGVDSTLKIQPAELGDSAVYLCASSRDSQYEQYFGPGTRLTVT.